The rows below give T cell receptor beta chains drawn from one sample of a study of cytomegalovirus exposure and HLA in healthy donors. Measured with immunoSEQ multiplex PCR; TCRdb has only the in-frame clones, and not every one. The table lists 100,000 to 150,000 clones, around 78% of them singletons. Sequencing input: PBMCs. These receptors came from a woman between 50 and 59 years old in good health and CMV-seronegative. Both conserved end residues are part of each CDR3. D genes are given only for firm matches. Not every row has a clone size; where given, it reads once, few, many or a size class.

J gene: TRBJ2-7; D gene: NA; V gene: TRBV28; clone size: NA; CDR3 protein: CASSRDTLSYEQYF; CDR3 DNA: TGTGCCAGCAGTCGGGACACCCTCTCCTACGAGCAGTACTTC
J gene: TRBJ1-1; D gene: NA; V gene: TRBV10-3; clone size: few; CDR3 protein: CAISGLTEAFF; CDR3 DNA: TGTGCCATCAGTGGTCTCACTGAAGCTTTCTTT
J gene: TRBJ1-5; D gene: NA; V gene: TRBV19; clone size: NA; CDR3 protein: CASSSRGGEQPQHF; CDR3 DNA: TGTGCCAGTAGTTCAAGGGGAGGGGAACAGCCCCAGCATTTT
J gene: TRBJ2-4; D gene: NA; V gene: TRBV29-1; clone size: NA; CDR3 protein: CSGGGLGNIQYF; CDR3 DNA: TGCAGCGGGGGGGGCTTGGGGAACATTCAGTACTTC
J gene: TRBJ1-5; D gene: NA; V gene: TRBV5-1; clone size: NA; CDR3 protein: CASSPFGGDGQPQHF; CDR3 DNA: TGCGCCAGCAGCCCGTTTGGGGGGGACGGTCAGCCCCAGCATTTT
J gene: TRBJ2-3; D gene: NA; V gene: TRBV6-5; clone size: once; CDR3 protein: CASSYKPSGTDTQYF; CDR3 DNA: TGTGCCAGCAGTTACAAGCCTTCGGGCACAGATACGCAGTATTTT
J gene: TRBJ2-2; D gene: TRBD2; V gene: TRBV29-1; clone size: NA; CDR3 protein: CSVVISGRDTGELFF; CDR3 DNA: TGCAGCGTTGTAATAAGCGGGAGGGACACCGGGGAGCTGTTTTTT
J gene: TRBJ2-1; D gene: TRBD1; V gene: TRBV2; clone size: NA; CDR3 protein: CASSEGGIGDRVEQFF; CDR3 DNA: TGTGCCAGCAGTGAAGGGGGGATTGGGGACAGGGTTGAGCAGTTCTTC
J gene: TRBJ2-5; D gene: TRBD2; V gene: TRBV5-1; clone size: few; CDR3 protein: CASGEGETQYF; CDR3 DNA: TGCGCCAGCGGGGAGGGGGAGACCCAGTACTTC
J gene: TRBJ1-1; D gene: NA; V gene: TRBV6-1; clone size: NA; CDR3 protein: CASSEADINTEAFF; CDR3 DNA: TGTGCCAGCAGTGAAGCGGACATTAACACTGAAGCTTTCTTT
J gene: TRBJ2-5; D gene: NA; V gene: TRBV14; clone size: NA; CDR3 protein: CASSQLQGQETQYF; CDR3 DNA: TGTGCCAGCAGCCAACTACAGGGTCAAGAGACCCAGTACTTC
J gene: TRBJ2-3; D gene: TRBD2; V gene: TRBV7-3; clone size: NA; CDR3 protein: CASSSSGRASFDTQYF; CDR3 DNA: TGTGCCAGCAGCTCTAGCGGGAGGGCCAGTTTTGATACGCAGTATTTT
J gene: TRBJ2-3; D gene: NA; V gene: TRBV30; clone size: NA; CDR3 protein: CAWSGGRGASDTQYF; CDR3 DNA: TGTGCCTGGAGTGGGGGCAGGGGGGCGTCAGATACGCAGTATTTT
J gene: TRBJ1-1; D gene: NA; V gene: TRBV7-9; clone size: few; CDR3 protein: CASSLTGGTEAFF; CDR3 DNA: TGTGCCAGCAGCTTAACGGGGGGCACTGAAGCTTTCTTT
J gene: TRBJ2-7; D gene: NA; V gene: TRBV6-1; clone size: NA; CDR3 protein: CASSEQYEQYF; CDR3 DNA: TGTGCCAGCAGTGAACAGTACGAGCAGTACTTC
J gene: TRBJ2-3; D gene: TRBD2; V gene: TRBV2; clone size: NA; CDR3 protein: CASSGTSGRTDTQYF; CDR3 DNA: TGTGCCAGCAGTGGGACTAGCGGGAGGACAGATACGCAGTATTTT
J gene: TRBJ1-5; D gene: NA; V gene: TRBV15; clone size: NA; CDR3 protein: CATSPLRRVNQPQHF; CDR3 DNA: TGTGCCACCAGCCCCCTTCGGAGGGTGAATCAGCCCCAGCATTTT
J gene: TRBJ1-2; D gene: TRBD1; V gene: TRBV6-5; clone size: NA; CDR3 protein: CASRRGQDYGYTF; CDR3 DNA: TGTGCCAGCAGGAGGGGGCAGGACTATGGCTACACCTTC
J gene: TRBJ1-1; D gene: NA; V gene: TRBV7-8; clone size: once; CDR3 protein: CASSPMTVSNENRAFF; CDR3 DNA: TGTGCCAGCAGCCCGATGACAGTATCGAACGAAAATCGAGCTTTCTTT
J gene: TRBJ2-1; D gene: NA; V gene: TRBV19; clone size: NA; CDR3 protein: CASSRGEWTNEQFF; CDR3 DNA: TGTGCCAGTAGTAGGGGGGAGTGGACCAATGAGCAGTTCTTC
J gene: TRBJ1-2; D gene: TRBD1; V gene: TRBV19; clone size: NA; CDR3 protein: CASSPRTGVNYGYTF; CDR3 DNA: TGTGCCAGTAGTCCTCGAACAGGGGTTAACTATGGCTACACCTTC